This TCR beta chain was obtained from a study of T cells in Graves' hyperthyroidism and ophthalmopathy. Overall study results and limits: Model predictions of ophthalmopathy came a median around 7.1 months before onset.

This clonotype was found many times. The antigen is undetermined. Looked up from germline, CDR1 is MNHEY and CDR2 is SMNVEV (reference sequence). CDR3 length: 16 amino acids. V was cut by 1 base and J by 7 bases, with 19 bases left in between. RNA transcripts served as the template for amplifying TCR beta CDR3 regions. First-round RT-PCR targeting the TCR CDR3 was performed with the HTBI primer set. One entry per CDR3 protein, called by TCRdb with MiXCR from the multiplex PCR reads. Of 350,000 or so distinct CDR3 sequences listed, roughly 18% were seen once; the top ten hold approximately 49%. The specimen was blood. V and J are TRBV27 and TRBJ1-2; D remains ambiguous. The clonotype comes from a woman aged 45 to 65 with Graves' hyperthyroidism. The CDR3 loop reads CASSLFRPGGLGGYTF. The CDR3 DNA follows: TGTGCCAGCAGTTTATTTCGCCCTGGAGGGTTGGGTGGCTACACCTTC.